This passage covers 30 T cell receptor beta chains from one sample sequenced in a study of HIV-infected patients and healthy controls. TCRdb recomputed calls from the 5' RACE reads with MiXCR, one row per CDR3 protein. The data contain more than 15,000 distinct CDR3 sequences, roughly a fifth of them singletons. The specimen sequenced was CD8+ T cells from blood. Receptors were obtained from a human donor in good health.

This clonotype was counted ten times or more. CDR3 region: CASSSPLSGRGSEQFF. As DNA, the CDR3 is TGTGCCAGCAGCTCACCTTTGAGCGGGAGGGGGTCTGAGCAGTTCTTC. The rearrangement uses TRBV27 and TRBJ2-1; 10 bases match TRBD2. The CDR3 extends over 16 amino acids. Germline V CDR1 and CDR2: MNHEY, SMNVEV (reference sequence). V trimming: 6 bases; J trimming: 9 bases; junction bases outside the gene matches: 14.

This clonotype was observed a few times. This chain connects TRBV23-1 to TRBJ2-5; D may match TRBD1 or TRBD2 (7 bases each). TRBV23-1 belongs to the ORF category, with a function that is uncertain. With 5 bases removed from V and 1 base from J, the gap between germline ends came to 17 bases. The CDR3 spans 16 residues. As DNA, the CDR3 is TGCGCCAGCAGTACCAAAGGGGGGGACAGCCAAGAGACCCAGTACTTC. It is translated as CASSTKGGDSQETQYF.

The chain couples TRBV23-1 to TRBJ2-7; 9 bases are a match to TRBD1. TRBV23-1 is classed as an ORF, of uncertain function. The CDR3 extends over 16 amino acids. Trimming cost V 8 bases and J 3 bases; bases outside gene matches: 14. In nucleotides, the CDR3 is TGCGCCAGCTCAAATGCAAACAGGGGGCGCGTCTACGAGCAGTACTTC. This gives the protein CASSNANRGRVYEQYF.

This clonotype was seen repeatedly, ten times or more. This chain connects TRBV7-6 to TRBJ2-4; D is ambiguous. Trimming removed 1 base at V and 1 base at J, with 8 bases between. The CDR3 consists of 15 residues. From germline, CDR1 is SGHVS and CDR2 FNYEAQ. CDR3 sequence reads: CASSLGPGAKNIQYF. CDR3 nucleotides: TGTGCCAGCAGCTTAGGTCCCGGCGCCAAAAACATTCAGTACTTC.

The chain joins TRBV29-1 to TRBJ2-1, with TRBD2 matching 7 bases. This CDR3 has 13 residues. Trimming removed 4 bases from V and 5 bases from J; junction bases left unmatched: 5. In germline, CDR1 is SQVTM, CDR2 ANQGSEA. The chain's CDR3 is CSVGEGTNNEQFF. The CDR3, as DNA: TGCAGCGTTGGGGAAGGGACTAACAATGAGCAGTTCTTC.

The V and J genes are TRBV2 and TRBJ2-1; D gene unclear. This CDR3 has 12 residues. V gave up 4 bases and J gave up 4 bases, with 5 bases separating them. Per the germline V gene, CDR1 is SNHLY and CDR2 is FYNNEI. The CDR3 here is CASSVAYNEQFF. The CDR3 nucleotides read TGTGCCAGCAGTGTAGCTTACAATGAGCAGTTCTTC.

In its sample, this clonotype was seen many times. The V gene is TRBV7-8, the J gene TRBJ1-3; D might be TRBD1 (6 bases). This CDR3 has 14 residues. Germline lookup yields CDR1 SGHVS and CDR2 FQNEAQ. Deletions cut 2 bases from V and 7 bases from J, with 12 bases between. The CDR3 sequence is CASSLLQGSNTIYF. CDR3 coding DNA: TGTGCCAGCAGCTTATTGCAGGGGTCCAACACCATATATTTT.

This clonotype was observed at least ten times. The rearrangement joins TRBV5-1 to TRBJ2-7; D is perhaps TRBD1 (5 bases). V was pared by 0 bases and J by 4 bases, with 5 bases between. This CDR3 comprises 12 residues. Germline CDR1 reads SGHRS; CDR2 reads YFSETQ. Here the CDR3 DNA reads TGCGCCAGCAGCTTGGACAGGTACGAGCAGTACTTC. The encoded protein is CASSLDRYEQYF.

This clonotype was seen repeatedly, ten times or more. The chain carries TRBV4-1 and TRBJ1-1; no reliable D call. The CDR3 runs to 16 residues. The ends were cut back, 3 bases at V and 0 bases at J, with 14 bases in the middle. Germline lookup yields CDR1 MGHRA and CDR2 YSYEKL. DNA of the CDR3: TGCGCCAGCAGCCACATAGGGTCCCTTATGAACACTGAAGCTTTCTTT. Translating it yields CASSHIGSLMNTEAFF.

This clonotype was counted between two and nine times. The chain's CDR3 is CASTVAGGTDEQFF. The CDR3 region has the DNA TGTGCCAGCACGGTAGCGGGAGGCACGGATGAGCAGTTCTTC. J is TRBJ2-1 and V is TRBV27; 10 bases align to TRBD2. The CDR3 totals 14 residues. After removal of 7 bases from V and 8 bases from J, the junction contained 8 bases not matched to a gene. CDR1 is MNHEY and CDR2 is SMNVEV in the germline V gene (reference sequence).

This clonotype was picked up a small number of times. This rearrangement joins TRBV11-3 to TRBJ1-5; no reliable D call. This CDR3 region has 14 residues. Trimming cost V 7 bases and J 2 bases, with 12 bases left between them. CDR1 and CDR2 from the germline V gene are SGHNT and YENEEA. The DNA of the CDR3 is TGTGCCAGCAACCCCCGGGTGGGCAATCAGCCCCAGCATTTT. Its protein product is CASNPRVGNQPQHF.

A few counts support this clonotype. This chain's CDR3 is CASSLNSHEQFF. CDR3 in DNA: TGTGCCAGCAGCCTTAATTCCCATGAGCAGTTCTTC. The rearrangement links TRBV9 to TRBJ2-1; D gene ambiguous. The germline V gene encodes CDR1 SGDLS and CDR2 YYNGEE. The V end lost 4 bases, the J end lost 8 bases, and 10 bases lay between the germline ends. The CDR3 is 12 amino acids.

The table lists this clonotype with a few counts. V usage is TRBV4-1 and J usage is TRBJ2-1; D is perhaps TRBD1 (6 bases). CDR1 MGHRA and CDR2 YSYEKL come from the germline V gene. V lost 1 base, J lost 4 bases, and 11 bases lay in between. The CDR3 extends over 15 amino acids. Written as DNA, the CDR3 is TGCGCCAGCAGCCAAGCCGGCGGACAGTACAATGAGCAGTTCTTC. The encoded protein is CASSQAGGQYNEQFF.

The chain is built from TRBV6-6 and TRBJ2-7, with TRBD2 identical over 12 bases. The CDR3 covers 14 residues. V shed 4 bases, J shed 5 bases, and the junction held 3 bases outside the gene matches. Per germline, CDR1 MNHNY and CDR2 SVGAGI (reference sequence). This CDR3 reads CASSSSGRANEQYF. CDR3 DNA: TGTGCCAGCAGTTCTAGCGGGAGGGCGAACGAGCAGTACTTC.

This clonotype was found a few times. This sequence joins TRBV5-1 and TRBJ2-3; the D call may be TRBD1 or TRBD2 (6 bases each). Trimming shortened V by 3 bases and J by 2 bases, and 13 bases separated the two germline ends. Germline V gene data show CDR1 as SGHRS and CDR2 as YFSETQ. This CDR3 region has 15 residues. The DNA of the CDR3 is TGCGCCAGCAGCTCAGGTGGGGGGCCCACAGATACGCAGTATTTT. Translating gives CASSSGGGPTDTQYF.

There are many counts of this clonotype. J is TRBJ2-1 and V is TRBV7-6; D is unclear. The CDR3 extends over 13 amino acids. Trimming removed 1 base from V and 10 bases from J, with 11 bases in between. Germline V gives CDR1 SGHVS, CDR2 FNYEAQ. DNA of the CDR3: TGTGCCAGCAGCTTAGTTCTGTCACAAGAGCAGTTCTTC. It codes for CASSLVLSQEQFF.

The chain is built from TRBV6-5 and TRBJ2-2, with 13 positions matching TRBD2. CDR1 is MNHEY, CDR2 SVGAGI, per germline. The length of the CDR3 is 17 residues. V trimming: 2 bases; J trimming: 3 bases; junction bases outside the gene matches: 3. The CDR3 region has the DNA TGTGCCAGCAGTTACCAACTAGCGGGGGGGGACACCGGGGAGCTGTTTTTT. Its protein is CASSYQLAGGDTGELFF.

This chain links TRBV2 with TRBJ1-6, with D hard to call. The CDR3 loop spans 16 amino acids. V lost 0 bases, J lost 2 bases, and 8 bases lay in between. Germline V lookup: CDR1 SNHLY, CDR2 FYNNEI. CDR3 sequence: CASSEAALTYNSPLHF. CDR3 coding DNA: TGTGCCAGCAGTGAAGCAGCCCTAACCTATAATTCACCCCTCCACTTT. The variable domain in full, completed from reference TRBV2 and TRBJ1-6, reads EPEVTQTPSHQVTQMGQEVILRCVPISNHLYFYWYRQILGQKVEFLVSFYNNEISEKSEIFDDQFSVERPDGSNFTLKIRSTKLEDSAMYFCASSEAALTYNSPLHFGNGTRLTVT.

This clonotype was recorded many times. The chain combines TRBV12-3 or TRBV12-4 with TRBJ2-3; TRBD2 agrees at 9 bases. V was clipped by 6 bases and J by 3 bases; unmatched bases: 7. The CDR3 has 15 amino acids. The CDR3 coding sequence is TGTGCCAGCAGGCCAGGGACTAGCTGGACAGATACGCAGTATTTT. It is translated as CASRPGTSWTDTQYF.

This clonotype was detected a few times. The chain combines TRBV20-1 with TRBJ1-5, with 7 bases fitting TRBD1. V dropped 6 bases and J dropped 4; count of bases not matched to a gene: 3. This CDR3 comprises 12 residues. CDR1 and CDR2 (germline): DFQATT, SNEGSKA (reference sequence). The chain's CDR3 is CSAKTGNQPQHF. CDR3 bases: TGCAGTGCAAAGACAGGGAATCAGCCCCAGCATTTT.

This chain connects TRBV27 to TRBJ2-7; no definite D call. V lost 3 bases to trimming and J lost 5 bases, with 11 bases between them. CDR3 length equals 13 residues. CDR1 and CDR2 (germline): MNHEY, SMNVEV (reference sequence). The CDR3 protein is CASSLFQTHEQYF. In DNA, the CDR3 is TGTGCCAGCAGTTTGTTCCAAACCCACGAGCAGTACTTC.

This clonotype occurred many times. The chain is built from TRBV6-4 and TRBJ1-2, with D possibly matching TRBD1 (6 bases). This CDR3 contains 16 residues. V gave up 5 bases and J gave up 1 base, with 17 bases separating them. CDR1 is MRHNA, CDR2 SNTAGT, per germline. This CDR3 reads CASSPEGGKLNYGYTF. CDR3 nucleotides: TGTGCCAGCAGTCCTGAGGGGGGCAAGCTTAACTATGGCTACACCTTC.

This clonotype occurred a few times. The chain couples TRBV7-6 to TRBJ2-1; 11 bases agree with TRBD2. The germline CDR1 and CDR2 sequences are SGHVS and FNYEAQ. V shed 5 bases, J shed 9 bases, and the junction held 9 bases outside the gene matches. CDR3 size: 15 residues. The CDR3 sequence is CASSHLLAGVAEQFF. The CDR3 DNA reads TGTGCCAGCAGCCATCTACTAGCGGGAGTCGCTGAGCAGTTCTTC.

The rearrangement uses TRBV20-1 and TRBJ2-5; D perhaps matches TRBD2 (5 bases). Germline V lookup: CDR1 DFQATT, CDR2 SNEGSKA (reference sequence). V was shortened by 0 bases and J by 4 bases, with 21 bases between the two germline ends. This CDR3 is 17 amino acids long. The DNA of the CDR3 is TGCAGTGCTAGAGATAGAGAGGGCCGGACTGAGGGAGAGACCCAGTACTTC. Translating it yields CSARDREGRTEGETQYF.

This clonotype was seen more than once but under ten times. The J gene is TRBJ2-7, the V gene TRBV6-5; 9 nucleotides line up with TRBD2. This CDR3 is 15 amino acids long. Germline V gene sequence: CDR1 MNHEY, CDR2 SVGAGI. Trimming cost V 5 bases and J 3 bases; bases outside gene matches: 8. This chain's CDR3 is CASSVTGSGSYEQYF. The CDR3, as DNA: TGTGCCAGCAGTGTCACGGGTAGCGGGAGCTACGAGCAGTACTTC.

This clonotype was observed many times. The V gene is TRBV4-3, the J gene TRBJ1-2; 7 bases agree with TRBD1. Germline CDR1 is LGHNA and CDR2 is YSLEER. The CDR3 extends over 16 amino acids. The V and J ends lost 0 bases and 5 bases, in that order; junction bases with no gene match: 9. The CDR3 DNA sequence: TGCGCCAGCAGCCAAGATCCCCCGACAGGGCTGTATGGCTACACCTTC. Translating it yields CASSQDPPTGLYGYTF.

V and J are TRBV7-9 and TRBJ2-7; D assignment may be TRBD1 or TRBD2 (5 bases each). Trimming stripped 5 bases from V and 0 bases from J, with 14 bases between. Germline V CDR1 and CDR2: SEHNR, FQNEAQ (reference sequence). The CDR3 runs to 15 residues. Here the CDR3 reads CASSPTGANSYEQYF. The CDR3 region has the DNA TGTGCCAGCAGCCCCACCGGGGCCAACTCCTACGAGCAGTACTTC.

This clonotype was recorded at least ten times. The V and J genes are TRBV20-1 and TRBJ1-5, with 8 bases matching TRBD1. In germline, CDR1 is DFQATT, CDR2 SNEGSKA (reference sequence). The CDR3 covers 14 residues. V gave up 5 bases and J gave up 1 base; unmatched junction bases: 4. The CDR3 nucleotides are TGCAGTGCTGAGCAGGGGGCAAGCAATCAGCCCCAGCATTTT. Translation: CSAEQGASNQPQHF.

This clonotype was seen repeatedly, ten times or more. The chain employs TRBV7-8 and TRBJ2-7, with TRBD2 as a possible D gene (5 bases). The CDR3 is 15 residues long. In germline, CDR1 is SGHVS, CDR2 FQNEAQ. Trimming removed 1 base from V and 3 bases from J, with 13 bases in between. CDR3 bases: TGTGCCAGCAGCTTAGGAGTGAGCGGTTTCTACGAGCAGTACTTC. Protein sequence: CASSLGVSGFYEQYF.

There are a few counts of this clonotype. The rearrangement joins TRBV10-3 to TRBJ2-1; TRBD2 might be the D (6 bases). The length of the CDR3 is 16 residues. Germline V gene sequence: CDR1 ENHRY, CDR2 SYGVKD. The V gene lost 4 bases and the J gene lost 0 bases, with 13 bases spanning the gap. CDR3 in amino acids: CAISGGDGHSYNEQFF. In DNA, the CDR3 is TGTGCCATCAGTGGGGGGGACGGACACTCCTACAATGAGCAGTTCTTC.